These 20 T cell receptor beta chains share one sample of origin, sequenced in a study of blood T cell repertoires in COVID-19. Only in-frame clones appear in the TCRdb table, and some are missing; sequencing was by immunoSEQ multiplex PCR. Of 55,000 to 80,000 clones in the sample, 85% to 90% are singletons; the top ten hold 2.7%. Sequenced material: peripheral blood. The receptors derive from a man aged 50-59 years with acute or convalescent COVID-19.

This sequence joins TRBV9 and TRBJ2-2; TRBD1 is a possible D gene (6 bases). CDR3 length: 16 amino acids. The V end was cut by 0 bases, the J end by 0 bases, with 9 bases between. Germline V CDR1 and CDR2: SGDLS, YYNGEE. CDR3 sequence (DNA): TGTGCCAGCAGCGTAGAGAGGACAGCGAACACCGGGGAGCTGTTTTTT. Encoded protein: CASSVERTANTGELFF.

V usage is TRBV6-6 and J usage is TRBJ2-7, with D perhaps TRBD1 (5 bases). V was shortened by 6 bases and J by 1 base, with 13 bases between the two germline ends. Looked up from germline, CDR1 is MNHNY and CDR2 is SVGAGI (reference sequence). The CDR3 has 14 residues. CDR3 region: CASRKGPRSYEQYV. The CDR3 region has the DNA TGTGCCAGCAGGAAGGGGCCCAGATCCTACGAGCAGTACGTC.

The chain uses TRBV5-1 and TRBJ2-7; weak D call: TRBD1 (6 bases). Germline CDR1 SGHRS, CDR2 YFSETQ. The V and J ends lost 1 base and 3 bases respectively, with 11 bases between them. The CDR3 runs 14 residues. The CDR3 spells CASSLYRDNYEQYF. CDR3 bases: TGCGCCAGCAGCTTGTACAGGGATAACTACGAGCAGTACTTC.

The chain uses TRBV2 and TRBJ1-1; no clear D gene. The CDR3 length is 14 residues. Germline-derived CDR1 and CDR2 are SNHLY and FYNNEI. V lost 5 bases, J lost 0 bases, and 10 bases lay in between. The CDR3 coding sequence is TGTGCCAGCAGTTACGACATATTGAACACTGAAGCTTTCTTT. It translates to CASSYDILNTEAFF. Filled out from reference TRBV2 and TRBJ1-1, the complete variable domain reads EPEVTQTPSHQVTQMGQEVILRCVPISNHLYFYWYRQILGQKVEFLVSFYNNEISEKSEIFDDQFSVERPDGSNFTLKIRSTKLEDSAMYFCASSYDILNTEAFFGQGTRLTVV.

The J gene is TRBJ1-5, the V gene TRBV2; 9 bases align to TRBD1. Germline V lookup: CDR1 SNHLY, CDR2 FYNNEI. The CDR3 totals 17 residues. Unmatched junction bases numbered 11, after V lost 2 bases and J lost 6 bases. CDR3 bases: TGTGCCAGCAGTGAAAACGGACCCGGGACAGGGCTTCAGCCCCAGCATTTT. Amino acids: CASSENGPGTGLQPQHF.

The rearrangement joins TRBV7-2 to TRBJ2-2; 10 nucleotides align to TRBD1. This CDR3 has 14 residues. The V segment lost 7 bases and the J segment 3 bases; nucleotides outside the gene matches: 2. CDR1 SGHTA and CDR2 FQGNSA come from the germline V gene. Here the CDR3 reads CASNGQGDTGELFF. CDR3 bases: TGTGCCAGCAACGGACAGGGGGACACCGGGGAGCTGTTTTTT.

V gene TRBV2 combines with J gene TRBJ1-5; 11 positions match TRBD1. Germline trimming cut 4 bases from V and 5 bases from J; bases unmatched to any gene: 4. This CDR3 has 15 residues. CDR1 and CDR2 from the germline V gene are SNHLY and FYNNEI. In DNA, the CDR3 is TGTGCCAGCAGTGCCGGGACAGGGGGTTATCAGCCCCAGCATTTT. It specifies CASSAGTGGYQPQHF.

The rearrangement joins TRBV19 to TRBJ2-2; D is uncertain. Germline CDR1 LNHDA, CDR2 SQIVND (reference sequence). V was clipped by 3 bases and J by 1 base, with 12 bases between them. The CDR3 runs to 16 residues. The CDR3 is CASSISGFKNTGELFF. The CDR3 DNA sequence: TGTGCCAGTAGTATTTCCGGGTTTAAGAACACCGGGGAGCTGTTTTTT.

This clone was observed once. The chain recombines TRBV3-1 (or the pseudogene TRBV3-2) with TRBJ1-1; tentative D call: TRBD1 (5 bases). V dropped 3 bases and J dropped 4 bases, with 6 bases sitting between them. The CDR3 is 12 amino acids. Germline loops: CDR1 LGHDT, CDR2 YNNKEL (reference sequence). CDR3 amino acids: CASSHQGTEAFF. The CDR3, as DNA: TGTGCCAGCAGCCACCAGGGCACTGAAGCTTTCTTT.

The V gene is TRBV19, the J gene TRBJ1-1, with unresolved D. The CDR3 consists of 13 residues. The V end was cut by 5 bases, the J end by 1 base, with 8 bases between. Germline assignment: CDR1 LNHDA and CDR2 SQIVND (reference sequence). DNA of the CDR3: TGTGCCAGTAGTCGTCAACAGAACACTGAAGCTTTCTTT. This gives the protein CASSRQQNTEAFF.

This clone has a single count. The CDR3 DNA is TGTGCCAGCAGACTTTCGTCGGGGACAGGGTATGAGACCCAGTACTTC. Its protein product is CASRLSSGTGYETQYF. This rearrangement joins TRBV28 to TRBJ2-5; TRBD1 matches 9 bases. Germline-derived CDR1 and CDR2 are MDHEN and SYDVKM. This CDR3 contains 16 residues. V was pared by 6 bases and J by 5 bases, with 13 bases of the junction left unmatched.

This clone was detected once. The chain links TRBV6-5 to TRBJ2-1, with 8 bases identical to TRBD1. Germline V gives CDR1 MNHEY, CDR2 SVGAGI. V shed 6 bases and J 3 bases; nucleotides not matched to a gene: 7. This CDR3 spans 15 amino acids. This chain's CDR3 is CASRLDRGYYNEQFF. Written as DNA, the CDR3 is TGTGCCAGCAGATTAGACAGGGGTTACTACAATGAGCAGTTCTTC.

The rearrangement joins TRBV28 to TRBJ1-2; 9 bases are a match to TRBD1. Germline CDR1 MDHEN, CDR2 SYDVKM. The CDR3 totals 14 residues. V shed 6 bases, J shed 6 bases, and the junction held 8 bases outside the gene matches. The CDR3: CASRVGQGTDGYTF. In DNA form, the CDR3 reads TGTGCCAGCAGGGTGGGACAGGGCACGGATGGCTACACCTTC.

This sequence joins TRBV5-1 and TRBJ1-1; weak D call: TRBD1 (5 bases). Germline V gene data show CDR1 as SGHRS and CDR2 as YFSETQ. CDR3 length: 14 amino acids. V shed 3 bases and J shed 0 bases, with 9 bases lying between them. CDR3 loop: CASSWMGLNTEAFF. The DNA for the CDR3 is TGCGCCAGCAGCTGGATGGGGCTGAACACTGAAGCTTTCTTT.

The CDR3 nucleotides are TGTGCCAGTAGTAGTCACAGGGGGCACGGCGATACGCAGTATTTT. Protein product: CASSSHRGHGDTQYF. The V and J genes are TRBV19 and TRBJ2-3; 9 bases are a match to TRBD1. The V gene's germline CDR1 is LNHDA and CDR2 SQIVND (reference sequence). With V trimmed by 4 bases and J by 6 bases, 8 bases remained unmatched. The CDR3 is 15 residues long.

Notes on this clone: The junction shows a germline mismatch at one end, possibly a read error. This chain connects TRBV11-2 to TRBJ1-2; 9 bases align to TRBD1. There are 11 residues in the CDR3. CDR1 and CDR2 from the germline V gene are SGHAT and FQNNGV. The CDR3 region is CASSSGQGATF. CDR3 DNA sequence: TGTGCCAGCAGCTCGGGACAGGGAGCAACATTC. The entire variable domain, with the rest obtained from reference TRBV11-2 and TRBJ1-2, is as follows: EAGVAQSPRYKIIEKRQSVAFWCNPISGHATLYWYQQILGQGPKLLIQFQNNGVVDDSQLPKDRFSAERLKGVDSTLKIQPAKLEDSAVYLCASSSGQGATFGSGTRLTVV.

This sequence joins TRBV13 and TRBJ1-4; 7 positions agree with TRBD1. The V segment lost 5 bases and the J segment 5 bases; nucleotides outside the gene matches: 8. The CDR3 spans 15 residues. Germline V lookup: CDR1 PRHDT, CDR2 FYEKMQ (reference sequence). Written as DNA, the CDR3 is TGTGCCAGCAGCCTCCGGGACAGAGAAAATGAAAAACTGTTTTTT. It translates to CASSLRDRENEKLFF.

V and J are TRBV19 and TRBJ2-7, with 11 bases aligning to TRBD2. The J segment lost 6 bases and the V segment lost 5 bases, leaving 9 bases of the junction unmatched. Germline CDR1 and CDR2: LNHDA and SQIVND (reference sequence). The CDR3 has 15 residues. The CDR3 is CASSPRTSGSPEQYF. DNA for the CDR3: TGTGCCAGTAGTCCCCGCACTAGCGGGAGCCCCGAGCAGTACTTC.

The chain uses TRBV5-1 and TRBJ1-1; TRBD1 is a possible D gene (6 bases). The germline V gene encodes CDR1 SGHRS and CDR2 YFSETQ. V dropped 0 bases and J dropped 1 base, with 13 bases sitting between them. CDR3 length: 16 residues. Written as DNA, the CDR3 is TGCGCCAGCAGCTTGGCCGTGGGGGCAGGGAACACTGAAGCTTTCTTT. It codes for CASSLAVGAGNTEAFF.

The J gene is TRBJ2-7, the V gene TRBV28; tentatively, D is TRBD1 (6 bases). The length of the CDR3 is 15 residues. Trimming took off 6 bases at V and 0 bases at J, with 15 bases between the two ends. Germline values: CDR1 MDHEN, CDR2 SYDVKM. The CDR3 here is CASRLGGASSYEQYF. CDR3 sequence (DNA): TGTGCCAGCAGACTAGGGGGTGCGAGCTCCTACGAGCAGTACTTC.